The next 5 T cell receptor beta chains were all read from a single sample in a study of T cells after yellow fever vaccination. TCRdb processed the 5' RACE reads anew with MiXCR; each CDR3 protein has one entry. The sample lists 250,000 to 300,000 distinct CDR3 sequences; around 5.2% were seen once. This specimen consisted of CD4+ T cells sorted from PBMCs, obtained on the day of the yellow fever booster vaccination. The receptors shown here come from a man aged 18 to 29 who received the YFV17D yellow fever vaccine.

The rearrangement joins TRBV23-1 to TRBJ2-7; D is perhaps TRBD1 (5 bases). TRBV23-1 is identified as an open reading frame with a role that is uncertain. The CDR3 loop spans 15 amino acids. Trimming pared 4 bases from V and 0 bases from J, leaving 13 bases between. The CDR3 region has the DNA TGCGCCAGCAGTCGGTACAGGCCTAGCTCCTACGAGCAGTACGTC. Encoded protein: CASSRYRPSSYEQYV.

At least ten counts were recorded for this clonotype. In DNA form, the CDR3 reads TGTGCCAGCAGCTGGGCTAGAGGCTCCTACAATGAGCAGTTCTTC. Its protein is CASSWARGSYNEQFF. The V and J genes are TRBV13 and TRBJ2-1, with D unresolved. Between the trimmed V and J ends, which lost 4 bases and 0 bases, there was a span of 10 bases. The CDR3 contains 15 residues. Germline V gene sequence: CDR1 PRHDT, CDR2 FYEKMQ (reference sequence).

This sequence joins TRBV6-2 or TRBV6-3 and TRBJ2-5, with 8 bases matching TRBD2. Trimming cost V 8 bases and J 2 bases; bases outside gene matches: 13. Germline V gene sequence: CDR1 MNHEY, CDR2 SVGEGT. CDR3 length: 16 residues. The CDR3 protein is CASSGRGTRSQETQYF. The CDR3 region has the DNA TGTGCCAGCTCGGGTCGCGGGACTAGGAGTCAAGAGACCCAGTACTTC.

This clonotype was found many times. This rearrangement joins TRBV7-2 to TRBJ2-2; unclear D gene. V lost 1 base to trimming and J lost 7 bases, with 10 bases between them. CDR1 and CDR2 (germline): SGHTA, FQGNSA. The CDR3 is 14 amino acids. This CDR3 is CASSLGQALGELFF. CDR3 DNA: TGTGCCAGCAGCTTAGGGCAGGCCCTCGGGGAGCTGTTTTTT.

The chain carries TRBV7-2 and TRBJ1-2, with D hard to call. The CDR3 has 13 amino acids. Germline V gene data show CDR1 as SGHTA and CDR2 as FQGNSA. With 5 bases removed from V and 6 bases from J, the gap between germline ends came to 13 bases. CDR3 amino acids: CASSKTPPDGYTF. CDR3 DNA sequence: TGTGCCAGCAGCAAAACCCCGCCGGATGGCTACACCTTC.